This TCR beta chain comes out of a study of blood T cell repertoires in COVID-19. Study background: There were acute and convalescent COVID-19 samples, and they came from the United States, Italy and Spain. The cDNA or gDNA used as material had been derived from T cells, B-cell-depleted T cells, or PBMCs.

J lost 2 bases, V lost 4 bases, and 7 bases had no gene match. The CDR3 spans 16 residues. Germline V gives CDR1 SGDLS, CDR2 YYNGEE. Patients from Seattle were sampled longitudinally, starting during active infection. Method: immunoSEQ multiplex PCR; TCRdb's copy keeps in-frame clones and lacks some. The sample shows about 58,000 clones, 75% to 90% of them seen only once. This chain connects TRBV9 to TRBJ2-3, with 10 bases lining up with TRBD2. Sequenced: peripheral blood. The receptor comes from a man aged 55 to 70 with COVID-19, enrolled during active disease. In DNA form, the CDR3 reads TGTGCCAGCAGCAAGCTAGCGGGAGCTATCACAGATACGCAGTATTTT. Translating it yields CASSKLAGAITDTQYF.